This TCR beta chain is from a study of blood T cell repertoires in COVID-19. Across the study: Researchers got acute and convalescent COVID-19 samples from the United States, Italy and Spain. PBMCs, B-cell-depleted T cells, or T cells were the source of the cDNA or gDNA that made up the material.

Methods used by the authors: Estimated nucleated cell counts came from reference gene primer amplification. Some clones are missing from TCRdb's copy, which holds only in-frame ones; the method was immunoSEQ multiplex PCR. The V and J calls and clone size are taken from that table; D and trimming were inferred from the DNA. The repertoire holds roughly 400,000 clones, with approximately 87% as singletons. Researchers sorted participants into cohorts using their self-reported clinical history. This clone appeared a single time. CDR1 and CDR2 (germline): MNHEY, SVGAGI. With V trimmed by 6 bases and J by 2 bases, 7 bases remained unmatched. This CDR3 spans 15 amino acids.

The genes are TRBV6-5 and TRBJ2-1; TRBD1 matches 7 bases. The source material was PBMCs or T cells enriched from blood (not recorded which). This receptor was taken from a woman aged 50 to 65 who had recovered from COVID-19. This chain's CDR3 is CASSLGQKPYNEQFF. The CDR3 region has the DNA TGTGCCAGCAGCCTGGGACAGAAGCCCTACAATGAGCAGTTCTTC.